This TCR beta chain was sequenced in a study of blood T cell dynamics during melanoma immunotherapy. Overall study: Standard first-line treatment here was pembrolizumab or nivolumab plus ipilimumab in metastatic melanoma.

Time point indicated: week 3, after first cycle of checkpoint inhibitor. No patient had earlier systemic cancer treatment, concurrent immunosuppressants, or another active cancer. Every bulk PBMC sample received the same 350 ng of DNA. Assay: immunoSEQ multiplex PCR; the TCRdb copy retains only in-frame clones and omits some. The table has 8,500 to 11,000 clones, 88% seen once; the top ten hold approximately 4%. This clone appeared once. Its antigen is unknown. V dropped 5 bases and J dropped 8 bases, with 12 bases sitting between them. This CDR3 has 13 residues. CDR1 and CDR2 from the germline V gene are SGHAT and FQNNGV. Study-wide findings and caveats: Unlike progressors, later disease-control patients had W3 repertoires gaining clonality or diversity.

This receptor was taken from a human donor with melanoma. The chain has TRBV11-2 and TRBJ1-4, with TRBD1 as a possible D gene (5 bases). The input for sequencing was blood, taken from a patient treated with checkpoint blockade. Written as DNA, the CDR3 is TGTGCCAGCAGCCTTGGGGGACGGGAAAAACTGTTTTTT. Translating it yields CASSLGGREKLFF. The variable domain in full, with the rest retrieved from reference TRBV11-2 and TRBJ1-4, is EAGVAQSPRYKIIEKRQSVAFWCNPISGHATLYWYQQILGQGPKLLIQFQNNGVVDDSQLPKDRFSAERLKGVDSTLKIQPAKLEDSAVYLCASSLGGREKLFFGSGTQLSVL.